This T cell receptor beta chain was obtained from a study of T cells and copy number aberrations in small-cell lung cancer (dated by TCRdb to the early 2020s). Broadly, across the study: Whole-exome sequencing of the same tumor regions was paired with TCR repertoire sequencing so that T cell metrics could be related to mutations and copy number aberrations. Tumor TCR data existed for about 17 patients, and about 15 patients had TCR data from both tumor tissue and normal tissue. Here is what the overall study found, with its caveats: Higher copy number aberration burden was negatively correlated with tumor T-cell density, richness and clonality. Every specimen was formalin-fixed paraffin-embedded tissue, a material known to introduce sequencing artifacts. A small sample size, resulting from surgical resection being uncommon in small-cell lung cancer, limited the study, and the findings need validation. The TCR repertoire varied greatly across regions, with 79.9-97.7% of clones confined to one region, an overlap lower than in localized NSCLC. Compared with adjacent lung tissue, tumors showed lower T-cell density, richness and clonality, although the density difference was not significant.

Using multiplexed V- and J-gene primers, the immunoSEQ hsTCRB Kit amplified TCR-beta CDR3 regions from genomic DNA. Unique DNA barcodes were added in a second PCR, and samples were pooled together with a negative and a positive control. Pooled TCR-beta libraries were sequenced on an Illumina MiSeq with a 150-cycle paired-end protocol. On the authors' methods: Adaptive Biotechnologies processed the raw sequencing data and produced a report containing normalized, annotated TCR-beta repertoires. T-cell density was computed as TCR-beta templates normalized to usable DNA, which was estimated by amplifying housekeeping genes. Clonality was defined as 1 minus Pielou's evenness, while richness was a count of unique rearrangements. The Jaccard index, the Morisita overlap index, and the proportion of shared top-20 clonotypes were used to quantify intratumor TCR heterogeneity between regions. Imported from immuneACCESS, the table was reduced by TCRdb to in-frame sequences with V and J called. These copies leave out some clones; in studies compared against another copy, an unresolved V gene accounts for under half, and the cause of the remainder is not known. Clone size and V and J calls were adopted from that table, with D and trimming inferred from the DNA. The sample table lists approximately 1,200 clones, approximately 82% of them with a count of one. The ten most abundant clones make up about 5% of the sample.

Comment on this clone: This clone's antigen is unknown. No per-base quality is available; no much larger clone lies one base away.

Patients with limited-stage small-cell lung cancer who underwent surgical resection in Hangzhou, China, between about 2008 and 2020 were included as donors. Every donor went straight to surgery with no preoperative chemotherapy or radiotherapy, and no donor was given immunotherapy either before or after surgery. Each of the 15 to 20 patients in the sequenced cohort was a smoker or a heavy second-hand smoker. To represent spatial heterogeneity of the primary tumors, a grid approach was used to collect three regions from each tumor FFPE block. Tumor regions were macrodissected for enrichment of malignant cells, and only regions expected to yield at least 150 ng DNA were selected. The study used multi-region TCR-beta sequencing of resected limited-stage small-cell lung cancers together with tumor-adjacent lung tissue to characterize T cell repertoire heterogeneity. The AllPrep DNA/RNA FFPE Kit (Qiagen) was used to extract genomic DNA from the FFPE tissue.

The CDR3, from cysteine to phenylalanine, totals 16 residues. Only the CDR3 DNA stays, 48 bases, in frame from base 1. CDR1 and CDR2 (SGHDN, FVKESK) derive from the germline V gene. The V end gives up 4 bases and the J end 5 bases, leaving 8 bases in the junction not matched to a gene. The V gene is TRBV14 and the J gene is TRBJ1-5; 10 bases in the junction line up with TRBD1. This sequence was found in a woman in her forties or fifties with small cell lung cancer. The sample comprised tumor tissue. The encoded CDR3 is CASSPPSDRGHQPQHF. The DNA is as follows: TGTGCCAGCAGCCCCCCTTCTGACAGGGGGCATCAGCCCCAGCATTTT.